Reported below is one TCR beta chain. The data originate from a study of blood T cell repertoires in COVID-19. Study summary: Collection of acute and convalescent COVID-19 samples took place in the United States, Italy and Spain. Sources were T cells, B-cell-depleted T cells, or PBMCs; the material itself was cDNA or gDNA.

The CDR3 totals 18 residues. Authors' analysis steps: Counts of nucleated cells, estimated from reference gene primer amplification, were obtained. Sequencing was performed with immunoSEQ multiplex PCR; in TCRdb, only in-frame clones are kept and a portion is missing. The DNA gave D and trimming, while V, J and clone size come from that table. This sample has approximately 52,000 clones; over 75% occur once, and the top ten carry 10%. The sequencing input was peripheral blood. This sequence was found in a human donor in a cohort sampled during active COVID-19. The chain carries TRBV21-1 and TRBJ2-7; TRBD2, as called in the table, went unchecked against the DNA. TRBV21-1 is marked as a pseudogene. In DNA form, the CDR3 reads TGTGCCAGCAGCAGAAACTCTGGACTAGCGGGACAGTTTTGGGAGCAGTACTTC. It yields the protein CASSRNSGLAGQFWEQYF.